This T cell receptor beta chain was sequenced in a study of radiotherapy plus CTLA-4 blockade in lung cancer. Turning to the study itself: Of the patients, 18% showed objective responses and about 30% attained disease control. Study outcomes and limitations: Among blood TCR repertoires after radiotherapy plus ipilimumab, tumor-derived clones expanded. With interferon-beta, early dynamics of blood T cell clones were reported to best predict response.

As for this clone: Its specificity is not known.

In chemo-refractory metastatic non-small-cell lung cancer, patients got ipilimumab CTLA-4 blockade together with focal radiation. The table came from immunoSEQ multiplex PCR; TCRdb's copy has only in-frame clones and leaves some out. The sample lists under 100,000 clones, about 80% occurring once. CDR1 and CDR2 (germline): SGHNT, YENEEA. The CDR3 sequence is 15 residues long. Germline trimming cut 2 bases from V and 3 bases from J; bases unmatched to any gene: 2. The sequenced sample was peripheral blood, obtained from a patient treated with radiotherapy plus ipilimumab. The source is a human donor with non-small cell lung cancer that progressed on radiotherapy plus ipilimumab. J is TRBJ2-1 and V is TRBV11-3, with TRBD2 identical over 9 bases. CDR3 residues: CASSLISGGYNEQFF. In DNA form, the CDR3 reads TGTGCCAGCAGCTTAATTAGCGGGGGCTACAATGAGCAGTTCTTC.